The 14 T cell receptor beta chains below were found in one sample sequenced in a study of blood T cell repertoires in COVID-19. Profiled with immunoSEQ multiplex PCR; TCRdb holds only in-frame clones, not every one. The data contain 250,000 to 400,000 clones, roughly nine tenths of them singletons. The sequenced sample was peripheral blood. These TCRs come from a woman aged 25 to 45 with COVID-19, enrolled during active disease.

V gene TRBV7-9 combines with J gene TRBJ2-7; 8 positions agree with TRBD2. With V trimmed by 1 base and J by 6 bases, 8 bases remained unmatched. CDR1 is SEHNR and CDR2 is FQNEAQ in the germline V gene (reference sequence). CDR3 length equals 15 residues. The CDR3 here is CASSLGGGRTGEQYF. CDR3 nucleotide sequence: TGTGCCAGCAGCTTAGGGGGCGGGAGGACTGGCGAGCAGTACTTC.

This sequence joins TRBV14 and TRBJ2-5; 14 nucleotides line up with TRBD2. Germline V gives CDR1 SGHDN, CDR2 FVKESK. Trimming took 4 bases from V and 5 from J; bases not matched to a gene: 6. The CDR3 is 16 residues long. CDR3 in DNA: TGTGCCAGCAGCCCGGGACTAGCGGGAGCGTGGGAGACCCAGTACTTC. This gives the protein CASSPGLAGAWETQYF.

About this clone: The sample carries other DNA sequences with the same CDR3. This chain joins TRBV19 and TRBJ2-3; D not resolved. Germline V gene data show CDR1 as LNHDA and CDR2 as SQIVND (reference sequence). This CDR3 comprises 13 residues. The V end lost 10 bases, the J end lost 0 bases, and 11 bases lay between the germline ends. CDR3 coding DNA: TGTGCCACATCAGGATTCAGCACAGATACGCAGTATTTT. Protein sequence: CATSGFSTDTQYF.

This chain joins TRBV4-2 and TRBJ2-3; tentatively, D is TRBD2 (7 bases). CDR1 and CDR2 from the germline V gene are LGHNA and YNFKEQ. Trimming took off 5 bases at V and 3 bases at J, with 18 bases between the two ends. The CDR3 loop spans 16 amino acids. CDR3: CASSLRTGGATDTQYF. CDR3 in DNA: TGTGCCAGCAGCTTAAGGACGGGGGGCGCGACAGATACGCAGTATTTT.

CDR3 nucleotides: TGTGCCAGTAGTACCCCCCGGAGCAATCAGCCCCAGCATTTT. Its translation: CASSTPRSNQPQHF. The chain combines TRBV19 with TRBJ1-5; the D is unclear. Germline CDR1 is LNHDA and CDR2 is SQIVND (reference sequence). Deletions cut 4 bases from V and 1 base from J, with 8 bases between. The CDR3 has 14 amino acids. The whole variable domain, remainder taken from reference TRBV19 and TRBJ1-5, is DGGITQSPKYLFRKEGQNVTLSCEQNLNHDAMYWYRQDPGQGLRLIYYSQIVNDFQKGDIAEGYSVSREKKESFPLTVTSAQKNPTAFYLCASSTPRSNQPQHFGDGTRLSIL.

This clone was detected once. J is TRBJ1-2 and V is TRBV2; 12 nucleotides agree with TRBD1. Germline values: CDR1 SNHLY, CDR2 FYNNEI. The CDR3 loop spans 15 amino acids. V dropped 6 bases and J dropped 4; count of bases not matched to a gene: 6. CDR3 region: CASRKPGQGAYGYTF. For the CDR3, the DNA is TGTGCCAGCAGAAAACCGGGACAGGGGGCCTATGGCTACACCTTC. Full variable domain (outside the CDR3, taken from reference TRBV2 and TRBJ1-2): EPEVTQTPSHQVTQMGQEVILRCVPISNHLYFYWYRQILGQKVEFLVSFYNNEISEKSEIFDDQFSVERPDGSNFTLKIRSTKLEDSAMYFCASRKPGQGAYGYTFGSGTRLTVV.

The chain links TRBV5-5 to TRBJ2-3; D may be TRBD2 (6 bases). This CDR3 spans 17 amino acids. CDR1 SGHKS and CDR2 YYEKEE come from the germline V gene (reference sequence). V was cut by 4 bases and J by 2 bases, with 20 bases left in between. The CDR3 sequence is CASSMDPGTPYTDTQYF. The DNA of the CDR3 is TGTGCCAGCAGCATGGATCCCGGGACTCCTTACACAGATACGCAGTATTTT.

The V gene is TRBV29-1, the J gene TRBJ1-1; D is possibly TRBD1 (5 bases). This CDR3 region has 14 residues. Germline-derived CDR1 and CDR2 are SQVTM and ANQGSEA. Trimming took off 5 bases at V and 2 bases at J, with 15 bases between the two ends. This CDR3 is CSVLGIGANTEAFF. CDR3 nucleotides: TGCAGCGTTTTAGGCATAGGGGCTAACACTGAAGCTTTCTTT.

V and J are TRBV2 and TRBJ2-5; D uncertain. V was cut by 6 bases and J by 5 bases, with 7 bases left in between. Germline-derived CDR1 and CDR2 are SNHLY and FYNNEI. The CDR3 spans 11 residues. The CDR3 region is CASSPQETQYF. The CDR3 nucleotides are TGTGCCAGCAGCCCACAGGAGACCCAGTACTTC.

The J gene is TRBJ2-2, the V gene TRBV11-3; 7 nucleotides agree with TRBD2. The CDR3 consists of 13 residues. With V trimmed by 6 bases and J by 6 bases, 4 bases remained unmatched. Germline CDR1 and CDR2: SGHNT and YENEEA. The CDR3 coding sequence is TGTGCCAGCAGAGCCCGGGGGGCCGGGGAGCTGTTTTTT. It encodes CASRARGAGELFF.

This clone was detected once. The CDR3, as DNA: TGTGCCAGCAGTCGTACAGGGCTAGGGCCCCAGCATTTT. Residues: CASSRTGLGPQHF. V usage is TRBV7-9 and J usage is TRBJ1-5, with a weak D call TRBD1 (6 bases). V lost 6 bases and J lost 9, with 15 bases in between. This CDR3 contains 13 residues. In germline, CDR1 is SEHNR, CDR2 FQNEAQ (reference sequence). Filled out from reference TRBV7-9 and TRBJ1-5, the complete variable domain reads DTGVSQNPRHKITKRGQNVTFRCDPISEHNRLYWYRQTLGQGPEFLTYFQNEAQLEKSRLLSDRFSAERPKGSFSTLEIQRTEQGDSAMYLCASSRTGLGPQHFGDGTRLSIL.

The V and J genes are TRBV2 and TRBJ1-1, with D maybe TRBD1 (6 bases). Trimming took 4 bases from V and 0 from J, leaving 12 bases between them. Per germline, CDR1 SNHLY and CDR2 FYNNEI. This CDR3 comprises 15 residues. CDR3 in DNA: TGTGCCAGCAGTGTCGGGACACCTATGAACACTGAAGCTTTCTTT. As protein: CASSVGTPMNTEAFF.

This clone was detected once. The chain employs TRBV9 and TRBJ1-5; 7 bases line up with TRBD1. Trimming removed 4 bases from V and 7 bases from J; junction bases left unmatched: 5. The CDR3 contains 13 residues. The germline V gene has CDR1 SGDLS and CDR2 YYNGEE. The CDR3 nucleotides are TGTGCCAGCAGCACGACAGGGTTCCAGCCCCAGCATTTT. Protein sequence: CASSTTGFQPQHF.

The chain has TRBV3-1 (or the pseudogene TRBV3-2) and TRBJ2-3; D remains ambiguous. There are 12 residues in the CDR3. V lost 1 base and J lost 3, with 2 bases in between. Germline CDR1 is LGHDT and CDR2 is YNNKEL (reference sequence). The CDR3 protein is CASSQATDTQYF. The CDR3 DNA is TGTGCCAGCAGCCAAGCGACAGATACGCAGTATTTT.